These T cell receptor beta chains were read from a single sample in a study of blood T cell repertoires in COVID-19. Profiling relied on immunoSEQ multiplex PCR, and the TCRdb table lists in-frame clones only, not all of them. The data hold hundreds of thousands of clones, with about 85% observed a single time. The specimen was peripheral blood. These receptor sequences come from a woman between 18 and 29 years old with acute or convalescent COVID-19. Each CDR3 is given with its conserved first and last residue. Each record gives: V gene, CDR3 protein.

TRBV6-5,CASSYSRTMNTEAFF
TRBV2,CASSVRGEKLFF
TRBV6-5,CASSRRGDEKLFF
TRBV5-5,CASSLVGPSPLHF
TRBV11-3,CASSLRGSGMPDTQYF
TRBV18,CASSPNRGGQETQYF
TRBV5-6,CASSRAGQLAETQYF
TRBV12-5,CASSLQVPPGFF
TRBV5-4,CASSFGPQGPQHF
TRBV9,CASPSGGAWTDTQYF
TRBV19,CATSRAGSKEAFF
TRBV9,CASSGSGVYQETQYF
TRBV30,CAWSVGGGTYEQYF
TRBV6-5,CASRKTSGGDNEQFF
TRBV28,CASSSSFQGPNYGYTF
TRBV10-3,CAIVSGTGGVPTEAFF